These 5 T cell receptor beta chains originate from one sample sequenced in a study of CD8+CD57+ T cells in acquired aplastic anemia. All patients picked for sequencing had shown, by flow cytometry, an expansion of CD8+CD57+ cells. Genomic DNA templated the TCR beta VDJ and CDR3 profiling. TCRdb fed the reads into MiXCR, producing one record per CDR3 protein. The data show 150,000 to 200,000 distinct CDR3 sequences, with about 50% seen just once and about 30% held by the top ten. Sequenced input: sorted CD4+, CD8+, or CD8+CD57+ T cells (not recorded which) from PBMCs. Receptors were obtained from a human donor with aplastic anemia.

The chain links TRBV10-3 to TRBJ1-1; no firm D call. V dropped 0 bases and J dropped 0 bases, with 8 bases sitting between them. The CDR3 is 15 amino acids. Germline V CDR1 and CDR2: ENHRY, SYGVKD. CDR3 region: CAISESLGLNTEAFF. The DNA for the CDR3 is TGTGCCATCAGTGAGTCCCTCGGGCTGAACACTGAAGCTTTCTTT.

This clonotype was observed at least ten times. The rearrangement joins TRBV4-1 to TRBJ2-7, with D perhaps TRBD2 (5 bases). V was cut by 1 base and J by 0 bases, with 13 bases left in between. The germline V gene encodes CDR1 MGHRA and CDR2 YSYEKL. This CDR3 region has 16 residues. The CDR3 loop is CASSQVPDSPSYEQYF. CDR3 DNA sequence: TGCGCCAGCAGCCAAGTCCCGGACTCTCCCTCCTACGAGCAGTACTTC.

This chain connects TRBV19 to TRBJ1-6; 7 nucleotides line up with TRBD1. Germline lookup yields CDR1 LNHDA and CDR2 SQIVND (reference sequence). The CDR3 extends over 15 amino acids. J was trimmed by 7 bases and V by 6 bases; bases with no gene match: 9. CDR3 region: CASRPGQRVNSPLHF. The CDR3 DNA sequence: TGTGCCAGTAGGCCGGGACAGCGGGTAAATTCACCCCTCCACTTT.

The table lists this clonotype with a few counts. The chain employs TRBV25-1 and TRBJ2-4; TRBD2 matches 14 bases. Germline trimming cut 5 bases from V and 2 bases from J; bases unmatched to any gene: 8. The germline CDR1 and CDR2 sequences are MGHDK and SYGVNS. The CDR3 runs to 18 residues. The CDR3 DNA follows: TGTGCCAGCAGTTCCCAGACTAGCGGGGGGGCAACCAAAAACATTCAGTACTTC. Its translation is CASSSQTSGGATKNIQYF.

A remark on this clonotype: One end of the junction varies from germline; a read error may be responsible. This CDR3 reads CASSKDRGWGEQFF. Written as DNA, the CDR3 is TGTGCTAGCAGCAAGGACAGGGGGTGGGGTGAGCAGTTCTTC. The rearrangement joins TRBV7-7 to TRBJ2-1, with 10 bases that match TRBD1. In germline, CDR1 is SSHAT, CDR2 FNYEAQ (reference sequence). The CDR3 has 14 amino acids.